These T cell receptor beta chains were read from a single sample in a study of glioma-infiltrating T cells after dendritic cell vaccination. TCRdb's copy holds only in-frame clones and misses some; the assay was immunoSEQ multiplex PCR. The table shows some 100,000 clones, with about 80% occurring only once. The sample consisted of blood, taken before dendritic cell vaccination. These receptors were obtained from a human donor with glioblastoma. Each CDR3 is given with its conserved first and last residue. Fields, in order: clone size, D gene, V gene, J gene, CDR3 DNA, CDR3 protein. D genes are given only for firm matches. The size of a clone is reported for some rows only, either as once, few or many, or as a class for expanded clones.

NA	TRBD1	TRBV5-1	TRBJ2-6	TGCGCCAGCAGCTTGAATATGGGACAGGGCCCTTGGGCCAACGTCCTGACTTTC	CASSLNMGQGPWANVLTF
NA	NA	TRBV27	TRBJ1-5	TGTGCCAGCAGTTTAATAGGGGGTACGAGGGAGCAGCCCCAGCATTTT	CASSLIGGTREQPQHF
NA	NA	TRBV7-2	TRBJ1-6	TGTGCCAGCAGCTTAGTTTTCGGGGCTGGGGGCAATAATTCACCCCTCCACTTT	CASSLVFGAGGNNSPLHF
NA	TRBD1	TRBV5-5	TRBJ2-7	TGTGCCAGCAGCTTGGCCGCAGGGGGTTCAGGTGGCTACGAGCAGTACTTC	CASSLAAGGSGGYEQYF
NA	NA	TRBV6-6	TRBJ1-1	TGTGCCAGCAGCCGGCGGGGATCGAACACTGAAGCTTTCTTT	CASSRRGSNTEAFF
NA	NA	TRBV6-6	TRBJ2-2	TGTGCCAGCAGTTACTCGGCAGGGTTGGGCACCGGGGAGCTGTTTTTT	CASSYSAGLGTGELFF
few	TRBD2	TRBV27	TRBJ2-7	TGTGCCAGCAGTCCCTCGCTAGCGGGAGGCTTACGCGAGCAGTACTTC	CASSPSLAGGLREQYF
NA	NA	TRBV30	TRBJ1-2	TGTGCCTGGAGGGCTACAGAGAGACCTAACTATGGCTACACCTTC	CAWRATERPNYGYTF
NA	TRBD2	TRBV19	TRBJ2-1	TGTGCCAGTAGGACCACGGGACTACCAGCTTACAATGAGCAGTTCTTC	CASRTTGLPAYNEQFF
NA	NA	TRBV4-1	TRBJ1-1	TGCGCCAGCAGCCACCAGGGGATTCCGAACACTGAAGCTTTCTTT	CASSHQGIPNTEAFF
NA	TRBD2	TRBV5-4	TRBJ2-3	TGTGCCAGCAGCACGGGGACTAGCGGGTACACAGATACGCAGTATTTT	CASSTGTSGYTDTQYF
NA	NA	TRBV28	TRBJ2-2	TGTGCCAGCAGGAGGACACTGGGGTGGGAGCTGTTTTTT	CASRRTLGWELFF
NA	NA	TRBV10-2	TRBJ2-4	TGCGCCAGCAGTACCGGGGTAATTGAGTACTTC	CASSTGVIEYF
NA	NA	TRBV5-4	TRBJ1-2	TGTGCCAGCAACCGACGGGACAAGGGCGGCTACACCTTC	CASNRRDKGGYTF
NA	TRBD1	TRBV6-1	TRBJ2-3	TGTGCCAGCAGTCCCACAGGGGCCCTCACAGATACGCAGTATTTT	CASSPTGALTDTQYF
NA	NA	TRBV28	TRBJ2-7	TGTGCCAGCAGTTCCCTAGCCCGGGACATCGAGCAGTACTTC	CASSSLARDIEQYF
NA	TRBD1	TRBV30	TRBJ1-1	TGTGCCTGGAGTGCGAGGGGGCGAGAGAACACTGAAGCTTTCTTT	CAWSARGRENTEAFF
NA	NA	TRBV15	TRBJ2-1	TGTGCCACCCGCGCACCGTTTGGCTACAATGAGCAGTTCTTC	CATRAPFGYNEQFF
NA	NA	TRBV25-1	TRBJ2-1	TGTGCCAGCAGCCACAAATCTGCGGGGTTGTACAATGAGCAGTTCTTC	CASSHKSAGLYNEQFF
NA	TRBD1	TRBV28	TRBJ1-1	TGTGCCAGCAGTACGCGGACAGGGACCATGAACACTGAAGCTTTCTTT	CASSTRTGTMNTEAFF
once	NA	TRBV30	TRBJ2-7	TGTGCCTGGATCAAGGGGTACGAGCAGTACTTC	CAWIKGYEQYF
NA	TRBD1	TRBV5-1	TRBJ1-2	TGCGCCAGCAGCTTTGTGGGACAGGGGGCTTATGGCTACACCTTC	CASSFVGQGAYGYTF
NA	NA	TRBV6-1	TRBJ2-6	TGTGCCAGCAGTGGTTCACTCGTCTCTGGGGCCAACGTCCTGACTTTC	CASSGSLVSGANVLTF
NA	NA	TRBV5-1	TRBJ2-3	TGCGCCAGCAGCCGGGGGTTGGATACGCAGTATTTT	CASSRGLDTQYF
NA	TRBD2	TRBV4-1	TRBJ2-1	TGCGCCAGCAGCCTCCTAGCGGGGCGGGTTAATGAGCAGTTCTTC	CASSLLAGRVNEQFF
NA	NA	TRBV30	TRBJ1-2	TGTGCCTGGAGTCTGGGGGGTGGCTACACCTTC	CAWSLGGGYTF
NA	TRBD1	TRBV28	TRBJ1-1	TGTGCCGAAGGGGACAGGGGGTCCACTGAAGCTTTCTTT	CAEGDRGSTEAFF
NA	NA	TRBV5-1	TRBJ2-1	TGCGCCAGCAGCCCAGAGCGGAACTCCTACAATGAGCAGTTCTTC	CASSPERNSYNEQFF
NA	NA	TRBV2	TRBJ1-1	TGTGCCAGCAGTGTCTCGGGAGGGACTGAAGCTTTCTTT	CASSVSGGTEAFF
once	TRBD2	TRBV5-1	TRBJ2-3	TGCGCCAGCAGCCCCACTAGCGGGAGTAGAGCAGATACGCAGTATTTT	CASSPTSGSRADTQYF
NA	NA	TRBV6-1	TRBJ2-7	TGTGCCAGCAGTGACCCTAAAGGGTGGGCGGGCAGAACCCAATACGAGCAGTACTTC	CASSDPKGWAGRTQYEQYF
NA	TRBD1	TRBV5-1	TRBJ1-2	TGCGCCAGTTGGGACAGGGGTAGGCCAGGCGTCTATGGCTACACCTTC	CASWDRGRPGVYGYTF
once	NA	TRBV14	TRBJ2-7	TGTGCCAGCAGCCACGTATCCTACGAGCAGTACTTC	CASSHVSYEQYF
NA	NA	TRBV10-2	TRBJ2-3	TGCGCCAGCAGTGAGTCGAGGGACTCTAGCACAGATACGCAGTATTTT	CASSESRDSSTDTQYF
NA	TRBD1	TRBV5-6	TRBJ2-7	TGTGCCAGCAGCCCCGGGACAGGGCGCGAGCAGTACTTC	CASSPGTGREQYF
once	NA	TRBV18	TRBJ1-5	TGTGCCAGCTCACAGTACGGGGATGGCAATCAGCCCCAGCATTTT	CASSQYGDGNQPQHF
NA	TRBD2	TRBV6-5	TRBJ2-7	TGTGCCAGCAGTTTGGTAGCTAGCGGGAGGGGGGGGCAGTACTTC	CASSLVASGRGGQYF
NA	TRBD2	TRBV11-3	TRBJ2-5	TGTGCCAGCAGCCCGGGACTAGCGGGGGGGCATGAGACCCAGTACTTC	CASSPGLAGGHETQYF
once	NA	TRBV10-3	TRBJ1-1	TGTGCCATCAGTGATCGGGGTCTTCGGCCTGAAGCTTTCTTT	CAISDRGLRPEAFF
NA	TRBD2	TRBV9	TRBJ2-2	TGTGCCAGCAGCGTCTCCGGGACTAGCCCAGCCGGGGAGCTGTTTTTT	CASSVSGTSPAGELFF
NA	NA	TRBV28	TRBJ2-7	TGTGCCAGCAGTATCTCCCCCTCCTACGAGCAGTACTTC	CASSISPSYEQYF